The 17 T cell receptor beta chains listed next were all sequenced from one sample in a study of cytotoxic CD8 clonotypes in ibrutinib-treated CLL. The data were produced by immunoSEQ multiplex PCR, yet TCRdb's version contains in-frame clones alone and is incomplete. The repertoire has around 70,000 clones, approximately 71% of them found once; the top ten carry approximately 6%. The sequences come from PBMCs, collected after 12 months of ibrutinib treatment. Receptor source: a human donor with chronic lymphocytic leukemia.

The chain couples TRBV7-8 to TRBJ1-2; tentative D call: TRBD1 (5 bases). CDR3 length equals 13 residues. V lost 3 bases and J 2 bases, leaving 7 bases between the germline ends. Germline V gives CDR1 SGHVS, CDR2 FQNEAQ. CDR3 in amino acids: CASSFPGNYGYTF. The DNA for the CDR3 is TGTGCCAGCAGCTTCCCAGGGAACTATGGCTACACCTTC.

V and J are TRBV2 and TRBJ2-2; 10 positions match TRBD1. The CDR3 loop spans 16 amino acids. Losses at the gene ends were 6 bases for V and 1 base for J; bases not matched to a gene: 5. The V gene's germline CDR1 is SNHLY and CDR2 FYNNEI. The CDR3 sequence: CASSGQGVGNTGELFF. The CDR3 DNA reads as TGTGCCAGCAGCGGACAGGGGGTCGGGAACACCGGGGAGCTGTTTTTT.

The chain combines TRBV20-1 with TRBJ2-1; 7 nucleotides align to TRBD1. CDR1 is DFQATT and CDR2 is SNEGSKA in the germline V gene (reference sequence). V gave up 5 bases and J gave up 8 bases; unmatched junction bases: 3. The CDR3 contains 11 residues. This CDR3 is CSAWDSYEQFF. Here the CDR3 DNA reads TGCAGTGCTTGGGACAGTTATGAGCAGTTCTTC.

The DNA for the CDR3 is TGTGCCAGCAGTGTAACAGGAGGGTCTTCCTACGAGCAGTACTTC. As protein: CASSVTGGSSYEQYF. The chain employs TRBV27 and TRBJ2-7; D may be TRBD2 (6 bases). V dropped 5 bases and J dropped 1 base, with 15 bases sitting between them. Germline V lookup: CDR1 MNHEY, CDR2 SMNVEV (reference sequence). This CDR3 is 15 amino acids long.

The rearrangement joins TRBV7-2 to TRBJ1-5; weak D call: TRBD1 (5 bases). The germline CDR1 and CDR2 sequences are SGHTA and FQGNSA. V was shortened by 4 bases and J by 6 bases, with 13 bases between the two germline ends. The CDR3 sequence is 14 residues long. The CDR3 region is CASSSGPAGQPQHF. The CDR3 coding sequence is TGTGCCAGCAGCTCGGGACCCGCCGGTCAGCCCCAGCATTTT.

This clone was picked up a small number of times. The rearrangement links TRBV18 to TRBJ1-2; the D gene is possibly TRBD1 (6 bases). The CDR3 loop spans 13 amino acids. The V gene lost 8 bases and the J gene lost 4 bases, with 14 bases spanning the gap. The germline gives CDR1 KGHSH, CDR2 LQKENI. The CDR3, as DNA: TGTGCCAGCATAGAAGGGGGTTCCTATGGCTACACCTTC. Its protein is CASIEGGSYGYTF.

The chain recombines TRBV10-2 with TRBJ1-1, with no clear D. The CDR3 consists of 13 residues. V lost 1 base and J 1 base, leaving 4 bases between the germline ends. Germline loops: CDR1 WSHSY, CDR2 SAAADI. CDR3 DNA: TGCGCCAGCAGTGAGTATGGGAACACTGAAGCTTTCTTT. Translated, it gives CASSEYGNTEAFF.

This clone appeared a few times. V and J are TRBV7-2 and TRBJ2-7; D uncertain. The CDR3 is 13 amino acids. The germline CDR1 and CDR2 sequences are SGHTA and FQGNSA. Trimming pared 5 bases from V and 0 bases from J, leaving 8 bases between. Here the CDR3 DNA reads TGTGCCAGCAGCCCCTTCTCCTCCTACGAGCAGTACTTC. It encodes CASSPFSSYEQYF.

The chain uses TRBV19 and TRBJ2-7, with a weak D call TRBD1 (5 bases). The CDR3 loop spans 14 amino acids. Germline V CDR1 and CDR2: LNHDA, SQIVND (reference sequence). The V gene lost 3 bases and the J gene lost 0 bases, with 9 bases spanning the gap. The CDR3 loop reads CASSMTVSSYEQYF. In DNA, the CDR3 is TGTGCCAGTAGTATGACAGTCAGCTCCTACGAGCAGTACTTC.

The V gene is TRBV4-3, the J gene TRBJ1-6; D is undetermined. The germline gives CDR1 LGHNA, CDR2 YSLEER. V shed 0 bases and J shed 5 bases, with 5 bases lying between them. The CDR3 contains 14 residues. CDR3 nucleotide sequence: TGCGCCAGCAGCCAAGACAACGATAATTCACCCCTCCACTTT. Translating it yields CASSQDNDNSPLHF.

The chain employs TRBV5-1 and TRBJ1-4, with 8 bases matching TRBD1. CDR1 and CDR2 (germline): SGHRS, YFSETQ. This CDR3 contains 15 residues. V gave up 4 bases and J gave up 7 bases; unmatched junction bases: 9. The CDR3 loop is CASSATGGEGEKLFF. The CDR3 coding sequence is TGCGCCAGCAGCGCCACAGGGGGAGAAGGTGAAAAACTGTTTTTT.

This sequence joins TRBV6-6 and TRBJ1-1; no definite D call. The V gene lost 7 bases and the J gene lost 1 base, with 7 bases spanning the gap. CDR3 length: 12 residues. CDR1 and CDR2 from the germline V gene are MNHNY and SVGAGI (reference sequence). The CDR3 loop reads CASNRQNTEAFF. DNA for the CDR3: TGTGCCAGCAACCGACAGAACACTGAAGCTTTCTTT.

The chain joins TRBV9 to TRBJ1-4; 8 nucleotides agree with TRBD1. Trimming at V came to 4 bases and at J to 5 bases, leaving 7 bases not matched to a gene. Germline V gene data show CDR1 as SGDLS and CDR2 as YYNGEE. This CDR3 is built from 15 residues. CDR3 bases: TGTGCCAGCAGCCCCAGACAGGGGATGAATGAAAAACTGTTTTTT. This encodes CASSPRQGMNEKLFF.

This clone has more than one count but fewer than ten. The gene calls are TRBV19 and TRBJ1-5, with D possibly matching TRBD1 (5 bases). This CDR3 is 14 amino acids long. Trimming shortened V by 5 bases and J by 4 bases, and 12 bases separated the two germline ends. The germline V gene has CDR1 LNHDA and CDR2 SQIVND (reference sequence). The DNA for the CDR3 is TGTGCCAGTAGTCCCCGACAGACTAATCAGCCCCAGCATTTT. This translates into CASSPRQTNQPQHF.

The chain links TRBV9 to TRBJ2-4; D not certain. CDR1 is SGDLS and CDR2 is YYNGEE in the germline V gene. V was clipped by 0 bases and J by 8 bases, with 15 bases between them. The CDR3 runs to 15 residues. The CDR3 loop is CASSVGRPTRDIQYF. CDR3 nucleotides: TGTGCCAGCAGCGTAGGGCGACCCACACGCGACATTCAGTACTTC.

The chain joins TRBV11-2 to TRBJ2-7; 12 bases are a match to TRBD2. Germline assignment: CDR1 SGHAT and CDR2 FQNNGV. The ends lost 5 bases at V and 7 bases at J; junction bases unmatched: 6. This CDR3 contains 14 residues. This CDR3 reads CASSPRLAGVEQYF. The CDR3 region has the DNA TGTGCCAGCAGCCCCAGACTAGCGGGGGTTGAGCAGTACTTC.

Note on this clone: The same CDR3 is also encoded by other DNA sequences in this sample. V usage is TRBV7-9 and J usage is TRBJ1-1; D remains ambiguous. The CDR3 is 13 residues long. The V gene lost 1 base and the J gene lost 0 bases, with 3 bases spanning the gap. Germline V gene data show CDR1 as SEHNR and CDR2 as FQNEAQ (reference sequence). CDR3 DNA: TGTGCCAGCAGCTTAGATATGAACACTGAAGCTTTCTTT. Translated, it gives CASSLDMNTEAFF.